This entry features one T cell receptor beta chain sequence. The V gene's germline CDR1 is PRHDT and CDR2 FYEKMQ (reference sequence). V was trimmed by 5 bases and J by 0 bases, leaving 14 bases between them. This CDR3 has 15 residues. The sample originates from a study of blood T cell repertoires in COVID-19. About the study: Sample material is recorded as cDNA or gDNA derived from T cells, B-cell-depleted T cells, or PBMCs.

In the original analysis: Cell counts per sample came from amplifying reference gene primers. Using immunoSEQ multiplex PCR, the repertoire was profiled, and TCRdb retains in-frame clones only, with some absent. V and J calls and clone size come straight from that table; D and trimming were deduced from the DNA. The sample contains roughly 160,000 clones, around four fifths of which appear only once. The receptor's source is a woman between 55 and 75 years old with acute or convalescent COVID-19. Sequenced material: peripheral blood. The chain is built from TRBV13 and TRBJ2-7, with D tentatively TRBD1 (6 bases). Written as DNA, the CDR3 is TGTGCCAGCAGCGTACGACAGGATTACTCCTACGAGCAGTACTTC. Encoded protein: CASSVRQDYSYEQYF. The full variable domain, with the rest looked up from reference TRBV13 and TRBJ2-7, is AAGVIQSPRHLIKEKRETATLKCYPIPRHDTVYWYQQGPGQDPQFLISFYEKMQSDKGSIPDRFSAQQFSDYHSELNMSSLELGDSALYFCASSVRQDYSYEQYFGPGTRLTVT.